These 17 T cell receptor beta chains were all obtained from the same sample, sequenced in a study of T cells in Graves' hyperthyroidism and ophthalmopathy. There were TCR beta CDR3 regions amplified from RNA transcripts. HTBI primers were employed in a first-round RT-PCR of the TCR CDR3. One entry per CDR3 protein, called by TCRdb with MiXCR from the multiplex PCR reads. The profile covers hundreds of thousands of distinct CDR3 sequences, with about 14% appearing a single time and under 15% taken by the ten largest. The sample taken for sequencing was blood. These receptor sequences come from a woman aged 50 to 60 with Graves' ophthalmopathy.

This clonotype showed up many times. The chain links TRBV5-1 to TRBJ2-7, with TRBD1 matching over 9 bases. The J segment lost 6 bases and the V segment lost 4 bases, leaving 8 bases of the junction unmatched. Germline V gene lookup returns CDR1 SGHRS and CDR2 YFSETQ. The CDR3 totals 14 residues. As DNA, the CDR3 is TGCGCCAGCAGCACGGGGACAGGGACGGGCGAGCAGTACTTC. Translation gives CASSTGTGTGEQYF.

This clonotype showed up just a few times. V gene TRBV9 combines with J gene TRBJ1-2; no reliable D call. The CDR3 extends over 15 amino acids. The germline V and J ends were trimmed by 0 bases and 0 bases, with 9 bases remaining between them. Germline V gene data show CDR1 as SGDLS and CDR2 as YYNGEE. The CDR3 DNA is TGTGCCAGCAGCGTAGGAAACGGTGCTAACTATGGCTACACCTTC. Translating it yields CASSVGNGANYGYTF.

This clonotype occurred many times. The J gene is TRBJ2-3, the V gene TRBV28; D gene ambiguous. The CDR3 is made up of 11 amino acids. The germline CDR1 and CDR2 sequences are MDHEN and SYDVKM. Trimming removed 6 bases at V and 4 bases at J, with 5 bases between. CDR3 in DNA: TGTGCCAGCAGAGTGTCAGATACGCAGTATTTT. The encoded protein is CASRVSDTQYF.

This clonotype was detected many times. The chain uses TRBV7-3 and TRBJ2-5; TRBD2 aligns across 7 bases. The J segment lost 3 bases and the V segment lost 6 bases, leaving 13 bases of the junction unmatched. Germline loops: CDR1 SGHTA, CDR2 FQGTGA. This CDR3 is built from 16 residues. CDR3 DNA sequence: TGTGCCAGCAGAAACCGACTAGCTCCCTGCGAAGAGACCCAGTACTTC. Translation gives CASRNRLAPCEETQYF.

This clonotype was found many times. V is TRBV3-1 and J is TRBJ2-4; D assignment may be TRBD1 or TRBD2 (5 bases each). This CDR3 comprises 13 residues. Germline CDR1 LGHDT, CDR2 YNNKEL (reference sequence). The germline V and J ends were trimmed by 4 bases and 11 bases, with 15 bases remaining between them. CDR3 in DNA: TGTGCCAGCAGCCCCGGTCCGGGGCTCGTTCAGTACTTC. It translates to CASSPGPGLVQYF.

This clonotype was picked up many times. CDR3 in DNA: TGCAGCGTTGTTCCGGTAGTGGGGGCATGGAATGAGCAGTTCTTC. This encodes CSVVPVVGAWNEQFF. The chain joins TRBV29-1 to TRBJ2-1, with D perhaps matching TRBD1 (6 bases). Trimming pared 4 bases from V and 7 bases from J, leaving 20 bases between. Germline CDR1 and CDR2: SQVTM and ANQGSEA. The CDR3 has 15 residues.

In this sample, this clonotype turned up many times. The genes are TRBV19 and TRBJ1-5, with 8 bases aligning to TRBD1. Trimming at V came to 5 bases and at J to 5 bases, leaving 11 bases not matched to a gene. Germline assignment: CDR1 LNHDA and CDR2 SQIVND (reference sequence). This CDR3 region has 16 residues. In DNA, the CDR3 is TGTGCCAGTAGTCGTGGACAGGGAACCAGGTATCAGCCCCAGCATTTT. It yields the protein CASSRGQGTRYQPQHF.

The CDR3 reads CASSLGSVYGYTF. The CDR3 DNA is TGTGCCAGCAGCTTGGGATCAGTATACGGCTACACCTTC. The J gene is TRBJ1-2, the V gene TRBV5-6; no reliable D call. This CDR3 has 13 residues. The V and J ends lost 0 bases and 8 bases respectively, with 11 bases between them. The germline V gene encodes CDR1 SGHDT and CDR2 YYEEEE.

CDR3 region: CASSIGQVPGNEQFF. The CDR3 nucleotides read TGTGCCAGTAGTATAGGACAGGTGCCGGGGAATGAGCAGTTCTTC. The chain couples TRBV19 to TRBJ2-1; the D gene is possibly TRBD1 (6 bases). Deletions cut 1 base from V and 7 bases from J, with 14 bases between. Germline lookup yields CDR1 LNHDA and CDR2 SQIVND (reference sequence). The CDR3 is made up of 15 amino acids.

The sample holds a few counts of this clonotype. The chain combines TRBV29-1 with TRBJ1-4; 9 bases are shared with TRBD1. The CDR3 consists of 14 residues. J gave up 5 bases and V 0 bases, and 1 base lay outside the gene matches. Germline V gene sequence: CDR1 SQVTM, CDR2 ANQGSEA. CDR3 nucleotides: TGCAGCGTTGAAGAAGGGACAGGGAATGAAAAACTGTTTTTT. Translation gives CSVEEGTGNEKLFF.

This rearrangement joins TRBV10-3 to TRBJ1-4; 8 positions match TRBD1. The CDR3 consists of 12 residues. Germline V gene lookup returns CDR1 ENHRY and CDR2 SYGVKD. The V segment lost 2 bases and the J segment 10 bases; nucleotides outside the gene matches: 0. The CDR3: CAISEGQGKLFF. The CDR3 bases are TGTGCCATCAGTGAGGGACAGGGAAAACTGTTTTTT.

This clonotype appeared many times. The J gene is TRBJ2-3, the V gene TRBV20-1; D is uncertain. Trimming left V 0 bases short and J 0 bases short, with 19 bases between. The germline V gene encodes CDR1 DFQATT and CDR2 SNEGSKA (reference sequence). CDR3 size: 18 residues. CDR3 sequence: CSARDAKPRRESTDTQYF. The CDR3, as DNA: TGCAGTGCTAGAGACGCAAAACCTCGGCGAGAAAGCACAGATACGCAGTATTTT.

This clonotype was seen only a few times. V gene TRBV15 combines with J gene TRBJ2-7; D tentatively reads TRBD1 or TRBD2 (6 bases each). Trimming stripped 1 base from V and 2 bases from J, with 9 bases between. CDR1 LNHNV and CDR2 YYDKDF come from the germline V gene (reference sequence). There are 14 residues in the CDR3. CDR3 amino acids: CATSRAGGTYEQYF. The CDR3 region has the DNA TGTGCCACCAGCAGAGCCGGGGGCACCTACGAGCAGTACTTC.

This clonotype occurred once. The chain recombines TRBV7-3 with TRBJ2-4, with a tentative D call TRBD1 (6 bases). Deletions cut 5 bases from V and 7 bases from J, with 9 bases between. The CDR3 sequence is 12 residues long. CDR1 is SGHTA and CDR2 is FQGTGA in the germline V gene. The CDR3 DNA reads as TGTGCCAGCAGCCGCGACAGGAACATTCAGTACTTC. Its translation is CASSRDRNIQYF.

The table lists this clonotype with a few counts. The chain recombines TRBV7-6 with TRBJ1-6, with D unclear. CDR1 and CDR2 (germline): SGHVS, FNYEAQ. The germline V and J ends were trimmed by 1 base and 7 bases, with 11 bases remaining between them. The CDR3 loop spans 15 amino acids. The CDR3 protein is CASSLEGRLNSPLHF. The CDR3 nucleotides read TGTGCCAGCAGCTTAGAAGGCAGACTGAATTCACCCCTCCACTTT.

The J gene is TRBJ1-1, the V gene TRBV7-6; D might be TRBD1 (5 bases). The germline V gene encodes CDR1 SGHVS and CDR2 FNYEAQ. This CDR3 has 15 amino acids. Trimming left V 0 bases short and J 1 base short, with 9 bases between. The CDR3 sequence is CASSLAYGANTEAFF. Written as DNA, the CDR3 is TGTGCCAGCAGCTTAGCCTACGGGGCGAACACTGAAGCTTTCTTT. Full variable domain (remainder filled in from reference TRBV7-6 and TRBJ1-1): GAGVSQSPRYKVTKRGQDVALRCDPISGHVSLYWYRQALGQGPEFLTYFNYEAQQDKSGLPNDRFSAERPEGSISTLTIQRTEQRDSAMYRCASSLAYGANTEAFFGQGTRLTVV.

This chain uses TRBV4-2 with TRBJ1-5, with 11 bases matching TRBD1. Per the germline V gene, CDR1 is LGHNA and CDR2 is YNFKEQ. V was pared by 0 bases and J by 7 bases, with 8 bases of the junction left unmatched. The CDR3 loop spans 17 amino acids. The chain's CDR3 is CASSQEFPDRGQQPQHF. The DNA of the CDR3 is TGTGCCAGCAGCCAAGAGTTCCCGGACAGGGGGCAACAGCCCCAGCATTTT.